This T cell receptor (beta chain) was captured in a study of beta chain features in type 1 diabetes (dated by TCRdb to 2017 to 2018). Regarding the complete study: Mean age, gender distribution, total cell number and subset yield were not different between patients and healthy donors. A total of roughly 100 million sorted cells were examined across all samples, and the number of cells per subset was strongly correlated with RNA yield. The study compared the TCRB repertoires of sorted circulating CD4+ T cell subsets in recently diagnosed type 1 diabetes patients with those in matched healthy donors. Whereas all 28 donors provided naive and central memory subsets, regulatory and stem cell-like memory subsets were isolated from just 8 patients and about eight healthy donors. The study at large found these results: Naive, central memory and regulatory TCRB repertoires appeared to be more similar among patients than among healthy donors. A moderate but significant shortening of TCRB CDR3 length was observed in type 1 diabetes patients in all four CD4+ subsets. Shorter templates might be favored by PCR, yet because patient and control samples were amplified and corrected together, any such skew would affect both groups equally. Fewer insertions and more nucleotide deletions at VDJ recombination sites were observed in patients with type 1 diabetes, implying thymic rearrangement abnormalities. Because cDNA was sequenced instead of genomic DNA, highly expressing activated cells could be over-represented, though the groups showed no difference in activation or CD3 levels. Because the HLA sub-analyses included only small numbers of individuals, any influence of HLA type on TCRB rearrangement was left unresolved.

The CDR3 spans 14 residues, from the cysteine through the phenylalanine. Only the CDR3 DNA is retained, 42 bases long and in frame from the first base. CDR1 and CDR2 were assigned from the germline V gene (reference sequence) as LNHDA and SQIVND. The V end loses 2 bases and the J end loses 7 bases, and a stretch of 14 bases separates them. The entire amount of isolated RNA was reverse transcribed using the High Capacity cDNA Reverse Transcription Kit, so the sequenced TCRB transcripts were expressed ones. Deep immunoSEQ sequencing was applied to naive, central memory and regulatory T cell samples, giving an average of about 3.6 million total reads per sample. After sorted cells were lysed in RLT buffer, RNA was extracted with DNase-treated RNeasy Micro or Mini kits, with the choice depending on cell number. Each cell subset was processed on its own to prevent cross-contamination, while patient and healthy donor samples were processed together. The immunoSEQ multiplex PCR was used to amplify TCRB sequences from cDNA, generating 87-bp fragments that spanned the CDR3 region. The amplicons were sequenced using the Illumina HiSeq platform. The study's own analysis went as follows. Synthetic template baselines were used to correct PCR bias computationally, reads within Hamming distance 2 were collapsed, and singletons that could not be merged were discarded. Reads were aligned against IMGT so that V, D and J genes, CDR3 length and insertions or deletions at six rearrangement sites could be assigned. Within each subset, clonotype counts were normalized to sorted cell number, and only after that were true diversity and Gini coefficients computed with the tcR R package. Repertoire sharing was quantified using the overlap coefficient calculated on TCRB nucleotide sequences. Out-of-frame TCRB sequences from naive cells were analyzed as a proxy for the pre-selection repertoire. Here the immuneACCESS table is served through TCRdb, limited to in-frame sequences with V and J called. Missing clones are a known gap in these copies; in checked studies unresolved V genes cover under half, and the rest lacks a known reason. V, J and clone size derive from that table, while D and trimming were established from the DNA sequence. A total of just over 450,000 clones appear in this sample, about 30% of them only once. About 0.06% of the sample rests with the top ten.

This clone appeared a single time. Its antigen has not been determined. The record has no base qualities; no much larger clone is one base away. From each donor, a single peripheral blood sample of approximately 110 mL on average was drawn into heparinised tubes. A BD FACSAria II was used to sort naive, central memory, regulatory and stem cell-like memory CD4+ T cells with a panel that included CD45RO, CCR7, CD25, CD127, CD95 and CD27. A purity above 95% was achieved for all sorted populations. PBMCs were isolated right away by Lymphoprep density gradient centrifugation and were stained directly, without culture. To minimize batch effects, samples were stained and sorted in pairs, one healthy donor with one patient per experiment.

The sample taken for sequencing was naive CD4+ T cells from blood. The meaning of the sample's cell subset or site label: true naive CD4+ T cells. This TCR was recovered from a man between 18 and 29 years old in good health. The V and J segments used are TRBV19 and TRBJ2-5; TRBD2 is perhaps the D gene, given 5 matching bases. Read as DNA, the sequence is TGTGCCAGTAGTATAAACACGGGAACGGTGACCCAGTACTTC. Its product reads: CASSINTGTVTQYF. Outside the CDR3, residues come from the reference TRBV19 and TRBJ2-5 proteins, so the full variable domain is: DGGITQSPKYLFRKEGQNVTLSCEQNLNHDAMYWYRQDPGQGLRLIYYSQIVNDFQKGDIAEGYSVSREKKESFPLTVTSAQKNPTAFYLCASSINTGTVTQYFGPGTRLLVL.